The subject of this entry is one T cell receptor beta chain. Its antigen remains unknown. Its ends do not fully match the called genes, so a read error is possible. The data stem from a study of blood T cells in healthy people across ages. Study-level points and caveats: While age rose, TCR beta diversity per million T cells dropped in a roughly linear way.

The authors isolated at least 6 million PBMCs per sample. The germline gives CDR1 SGHVS, CDR2 FQNEAQ. This CDR3 is 15 amino acids long. With a J-beta primer mix and a sample-barcoded 5' primer, a second PCR ran about 7 to 12 cycles. MiXCR, applied by TCRdb to the 5' RACE reads, yields one record per CDR3 protein. The repertoire holds around 800,000 distinct CDR3 sequences, about 55% seen once, with under 50% in the top ten. This TCR came from a man at least 80 years old in good health. This chain uses TRBV7-8 with TRBJ1-1; no definite D call. Material for sequencing was blood. This chain's CDR3 is CASSLGEAALTEPFF. Here the CDR3 DNA reads TGTGCGAGCAGCTTAGGAGAGGCAGCACTCACTGAACCTTTCTTT.